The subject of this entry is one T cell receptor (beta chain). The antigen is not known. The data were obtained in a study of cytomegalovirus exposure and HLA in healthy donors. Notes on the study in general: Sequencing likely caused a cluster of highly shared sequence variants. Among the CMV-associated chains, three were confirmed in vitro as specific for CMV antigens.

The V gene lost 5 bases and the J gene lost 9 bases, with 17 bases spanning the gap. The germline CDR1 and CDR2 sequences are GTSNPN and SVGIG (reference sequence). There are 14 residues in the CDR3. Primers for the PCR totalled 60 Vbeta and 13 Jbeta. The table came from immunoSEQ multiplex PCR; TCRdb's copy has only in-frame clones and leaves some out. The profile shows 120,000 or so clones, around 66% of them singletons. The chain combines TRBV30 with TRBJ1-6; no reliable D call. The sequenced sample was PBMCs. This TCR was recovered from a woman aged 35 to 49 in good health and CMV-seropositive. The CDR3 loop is CAWSPGIFGSPLHF. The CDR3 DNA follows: TGTGCCTGGTCCCCCGGGATCTTTGGTTCACCCCTCCACTTT. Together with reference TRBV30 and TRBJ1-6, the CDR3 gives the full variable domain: SQTIHQWPATLVQPVGSPLSLECTVEGTSNPNLYWYRQAAGRGLQLLFYSVGIGQISSEVPQNLSASRPQDRQFILSSKKLLLSDSGFYLCAWSPGIFGSPLHFGNGTRLTVT.